The sequence of this T cell receptor beta chain was determined in a study of T-cell memory formation after mild COVID-19. This clonotype came up a few times. The antigen remains unidentified. The junction does not match germline at one end; this may be a read error. Findings and caveats of the study: While clones contracting from day 15 to 85 were balanced between CD4 and CD8, later expanders leaned CD4+. Contracting CD4+ clones were located mainly in CM and EM, and CD8+ clones in EMRA.

TCRdb recomputed calls from the 5' RACE reads with MiXCR, one row per CDR3 protein. The sample has about 49,000 distinct CDR3 sequences, about 7% seen once. CDR3 length equals 15 residues. Germline V lookup: CDR1 SGHRS, CDR2 YFSETQ. Sequencing was done on a sample of PBMCs or a T cell subset sorted from them (not recorded which). The chain couples TRBV5-1 to TRBJ1-1; D unclear. This clonotype originated in a man younger than 30 who had mild COVID-19 (a few samples of this study predate the infection). Cell type and time point are not known. CDR3 residues: CASSLATTRNTEAFF. CDR3 DNA sequence: TGCGCCAGCAGTTTGGCCACTACTAGGAACACTGAAGCTTTCTTT.